The clone carrying this T cell receptor beta chain was recorded a few times. Its antigen is unidentified. Donors ranged from roughly 6 to 100 years old and were healthy Caucasians in Russia. This CDR3 contains 14 residues. The germline V and J ends were trimmed by 6 bases and 2 bases, with 15 bases remaining between them. CDR1 SGHTS and CDR2 YDEGEE come from the germline V gene. The data derive from a study of blood T cells in healthy people across ages. Study-wide results and caveats: Naive and antigen-experienced cells were not separated, limiting conclusive comparison.

The authors ran a second PCR of about 7 to 12 cycles using a sample-barcoded 5' primer and a J-beta primer mix. One entry per CDR3 protein, called by TCRdb with MiXCR from the 5' RACE reads. Of under 700,000 distinct CDR3 sequences listed, 24% were seen once; the top ten hold approximately 10%. These data were also reused for a study on T cells of mothers and their children. Per that paper: Whatever RNA was extracted went entirely into cDNA synthesis, at about 1.5 ug per 15 ul.

The chain combines TRBV5-8 with TRBJ2-7; D is perhaps TRBD1 or TRBD2 (5 bases each). Input material: blood. The origin of this receptor is a boy younger than 18 in good health. CDR3 in DNA: TGTGCCAGCAACCCACGGGACGGGACCTACGAGCAGTACTTC. It is translated as CASNPRDGTYEQYF.